A selection of T cell receptor beta chains follows, all from one sample in a study of blood T cells in healthy people across ages. Each CDR3 protein gets one entry after TCRdb re-called the 5' RACE reads with MiXCR. This table has hundreds of thousands of distinct CDR3 sequences, about 61% appearing once. Material: blood. These receptors were collected from a man aged 40-49 years in good health. The CDR3 runs from the conserved cysteine through the conserved F or W. D genes are given only for firm matches. Clone size is stated in some rows and not others, as once, few, many or a class when expanded.

d_gene	abundance	j_gene	v_gene	CDR3nt	CDR3aa
NA	many	TRBJ1-6	TRBV12-3/TRBV12-4	TGTGCCAGCAGCTTTACGAGACAGGCACATTCACCCCTCCACTTT	CASSFTRQAHSPLHF
NA	NA	TRBJ1-1	TRBV3-1	TGTGCCAGCAGCCAAGTAGGCAGGTTGGATGAAGCTTTCTTT	CASSQVGRLDEAFF
TRBD1	NA	TRBJ2-3	TRBV7-2	TGTGCCAGCAGCGACCCCGGGACAGCAGATACGCAGTATTTT	CASSDPGTADTQYF
NA	NA	TRBJ2-7	TRBV4-1	TGCGCCAGCAGCCAAGATGAGGCCTCCTACGAGCAGTACTTC	CASSQDEASYEQYF
NA	NA	TRBJ1-5	TRBV27	TGTGCCAGCAGTTTATATAATAGCAATCAGCCCCAGCATTTT	CASSLYNSNQPQHF
NA	NA	TRBJ2-3	TRBV7-2	TGTGCCAGCAGCTGGAAGACTAGCACAGATACGCAGTATTTT	CASSWKTSTDTQYF
NA	NA	TRBJ2-7	TRBV6-5	TGTGCCAGCAGTTCAGGAGACAGCCCCTACGAGCAGTACTTC	CASSSGDSPYEQYF
TRBD1	few	TRBJ2-5	TRBV20-1	TGCAGTGCACGAGGGGGCCAGGGGGCGATTAAGACCCAGTACTTC	CSARGGQGAIKTQYF
TRBD1	NA	TRBJ2-7	TRBV20-1	TGCAGTGCTGCCACCGACGGGACAGGTTTCGAGCAGTACTTC	CSAATDGTGFEQYF
TRBD1	once	TRBJ2-1	TRBV5-1	TGCGCCAGCAGCTCGACAGGGTGGGACAATGAGCAGTTCTTC	CASSSTGWDNEQFF
NA	NA	TRBJ2-1	TRBV29-1	TGCAGCGCGGGGGAGAGTTGGAATGAGCAGTTCTTC	CSAGESWNEQFF
TRBD2	NA	TRBJ2-3	TRBV20-1	TGCAGTGCTGCCGAAATAGCGGGAGGGCCTGCAGATACGCAGTATTTT	CSAAEIAGGPADTQYF
TRBD2	NA	TRBJ2-5	TRBV5-1	TGCGCCAGCAGCTCAACGACTAGCGGAGACCAAGAGACCCAGTACTTC	CASSSTTSGDQETQYF
TRBD2	NA	TRBJ2-7	TRBV27	TGTGCCAGCAGTTTCTCGTCGGGAGGGTACTACGAGCAGTACTTC	CASSFSSGGYYEQYF
NA	few	TRBJ2-7	TRBV5-1	TGCGCCAGCAGCTTGTTGCGGATGGACCAAACCTACGAGCAGTACTTC	CASSLLRMDQTYEQYF
NA	NA	TRBJ2-1	TRBV7-2	TGTGCCAGCAGCTTAGCCCGGGCGCTCAATGAGCGGTTCTTC	CASSLARALNERFF
NA	NA	TRBJ1-1	TRBV12-3/TRBV12-4	TGTGCCAGCAGTTCCTCTGTGACTACTGAAGCTTTCTTT	CASSSSVTTEAFF
NA	NA	TRBJ2-5	TRBV20-1	TGCGGTGCTAGAAGAGATATGGAGACCCAGTACTTC	CGARRDMETQYF
TRBD2	NA	TRBJ2-3	TRBV20-1	TGCAGTGCCCAGTCGGCTAGCGGGATAGATACGCAGTATTTT	CSAQSASGIDTQYF
NA	NA	TRBJ2-3	TRBV7-9	TGTGCCAGCAGCTCGTCGGGAAGCAGCCGCACAGATACGCAGTATTTT	CASSSSGSSRTDTQYF
TRBD2	NA	TRBJ2-5	TRBV7-2	TGTGCCAGCAGCCCCGAGACTAGCGGGAGGGGGGAGACCCAGTACTTC	CASSPETSGRGETQYF
TRBD2	NA	TRBJ2-1	TRBV29-1	TGCAGCGTTGAACCCCGGACTAGCGGGAGGTACAATGAGCAGTTCTTC	CSVEPRTSGRYNEQFF
TRBD1	few	TRBJ2-3	TRBV20-1	TGCAGTGCTAGAGATAGAGGCGGACAGGGGAAGGAGCAGTATTTT	CSARDRGGQGKEQYF
TRBD1	NA	TRBJ2-7	TRBV7-8	TGTGCCAGCAGCGTTGACAGGGGGCGCGAGCAGTACTTC	CASSVDRGREQYF
NA	NA	TRBJ2-1	TRBV27	TGTGCCAGCAGTAGCGTACGGGACGCCTACAATGAGCAGTTCTTC	CASSSVRDAYNEQFF
NA	NA	TRBJ2-6	TRBV10-3	TGTGCCACCGACGGAGACTCTGGGGCCAACGTCCTGACTTTC	CATDGDSGANVLTF
TRBD2	NA	TRBJ2-5	TRBV20-1	TGCAGTGCTAGAGGAGGGGGTAGAGCGGGGGACTTACTCGAAGAGACCCAGTACTTC	CSARGGGRAGDLLEETQYF
NA	NA	TRBJ2-1	TRBV5-1	TGCGCCAGCATGTCGGGGATCAATGAGCAGTTCTTC	CASMSGINEQFF
TRBD2	NA	TRBJ2-1	TRBV6-5	TGTGCCAGCAGTTACTCTTTCCTAGCGGACAATGAGCAGTTCTTC	CASSYSFLADNEQFF
NA	NA	TRBJ1-1	TRBV7-3	TGTGCCAGCAGCCAGGGGCACCAGAACACTGAAGCTTTCTTT	CASSQGHQNTEAFF
TRBD1	NA	TRBJ1-4	TRBV2	TGTGCCAGCAGGATCGGGACAGCTCCCTTTGAAAAACTGTTTTTT	CASRIGTAPFEKLFF
NA	NA	TRBJ2-1	TRBV5-1	TGCGCCAGCAGCTTGTTTAGGGTCAATGAGCAGTTCTTC	CASSLFRVNEQFF
TRBD2	NA	TRBJ2-1	TRBV12-3/TRBV12-4	TGTGCCAGCCTTGGGGAACTAGCGACCGATGAGCAGTTCTTC	CASLGELATDEQFF
NA	NA	TRBJ2-7	TRBV7-2	TGTGCCAGCAGCTTATTTCGAGGTAATTACTACGAGCAGTACTTC	CASSLFRGNYYEQYF
NA	NA	TRBJ2-7	TRBV7-9	TGTGCCAGCAGCGGGGGGGCGGGCGAGCAGTACTTC	CASSGGAGEQYF
TRBD2	NA	TRBJ2-5	TRBV27	TGTGCCAGCCGACTAGCGGGAGATGAGACCCAGTACTTC	CASRLAGDETQYF
NA	NA	TRBJ2-5	TRBV24-1	TGTGCCACCAGTGATCCGGGTAGTCGAGAGACCCAGTACTTC	CATSDPGSRETQYF
NA	few	TRBJ2-1	TRBV11-2	TGTGCCACGGCCGTTTCGGGATCGAATGAGCAGTTCTTC	CATAVSGSNEQFF
NA	many	TRBJ2-1	TRBV5-1	TGCGCCAGCAGCGTCGCCGGGAAAAACAATGAGCAGTTCTTC	CASSVAGKNNEQFF
NA	NA	TRBJ1-1	TRBV29-1	TGCAGCGGAGGACGTCTTAACACTGAAGCTTTCTTT	CSGGRLNTEAFF
NA	NA	TRBJ2-3	TRBV19	TGTGCCAGTACCCCCCTGCAGGGGTTTTCGGATACGCAGTATTTT	CASTPLQGFSDTQYF
TRBD1	NA	TRBJ2-5	TRBV6-1	TGTGCCAGCAGGGGGACAGCAGCCCCTTCAGGACAAGAGACCCAGTACTTC	CASRGTAAPSGQETQYF
NA	NA	TRBJ2-6	TRBV24-1	TGTGCCACCGTGGGCCGGGACACCAACTCTGGGGCCAACGTCCTGACTTTC	CATVGRDTNSGANVLTF
TRBD2	NA	TRBJ2-2	TRBV29-1	TGCAGCGTGGACTTCAGCGGGGCGAACACCGGGGAGCTGTTTTTT	CSVDFSGANTGELFF
TRBD1	NA	TRBJ2-5	TRBV12-3/TRBV12-4	TGCGCCAGCAGGGGGACAGGGGGACCTACCGGCCCAGAGACCCAGTACTTC	CASRGTGGPTGPETQYF